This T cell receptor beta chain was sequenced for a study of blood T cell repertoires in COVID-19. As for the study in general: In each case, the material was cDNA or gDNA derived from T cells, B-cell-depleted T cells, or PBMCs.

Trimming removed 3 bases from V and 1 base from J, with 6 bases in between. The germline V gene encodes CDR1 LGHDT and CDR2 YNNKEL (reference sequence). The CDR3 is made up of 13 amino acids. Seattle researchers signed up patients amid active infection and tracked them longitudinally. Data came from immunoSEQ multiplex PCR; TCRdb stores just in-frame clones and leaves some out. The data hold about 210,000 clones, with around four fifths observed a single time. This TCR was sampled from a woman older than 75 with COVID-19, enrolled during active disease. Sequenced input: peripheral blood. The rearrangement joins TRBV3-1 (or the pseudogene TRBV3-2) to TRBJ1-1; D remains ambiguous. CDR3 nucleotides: TGTGCCAGCAGCCACAGACAGAACACTGAAGCTTTCTTT. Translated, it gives CASSHRQNTEAFF.